Listed below are T cell receptor beta chains from one sample, sequenced in a study of metastatic and nonmetastatic thyroid tumors. TCRdb reassembled clones from the PCR reads with MiXCR. The sample lists about 69,000 clones, approximately 15% occurring once. The sample taken for sequencing was blood. Every receptor here comes from a male donor with papillary thyroid cancer or a benign thyroid nodule (not recorded which). Some clones in this sample may be carry-over from other donors' samples. Each CDR3 is given with its conserved first and last residue.

TRBV5-1	TRBJ1-1	CASSLGGTMNTEAFF
TRBV7-9	TRBJ2-1	CASSFGNEQFF
TRBV20-1	TRBJ1-1	CSARDRVWGEAFF
TRBV25-1	TRBJ2-1	CASSVAGTTLGEQFF
TRBV9	TRBJ1-2	CASQRTGRDGYTF
TRBV11-2	TRBJ1-5	CASSLAWAQPQHF
TRBV7-8	TRBJ2-3	CASSLEALAASTDTQYF
TRBV19	TRBJ2-1	CASSMSATSGGYNEQFF
TRBV20-1	TRBJ2-1	CSATYKRRDLYNEQFF
TRBV9	TRBJ1-2	CASSGPGQGAVGSYGYTF
TRBV9	TRBJ1-6	CASSLGTGGGSPLHF
TRBV25-1	TRBJ2-2	CASSEWLAGNTGELFF
TRBV9	TRBJ1-2	CASSLNSGTGDVNYGYTF
TRBV6-1	TRBJ2-7	CASRPCSYDQYF
TRBV19	TRBJ2-1	CASSTTRSWRGIGNEQFF
TRBV12-3/TRBV12-4	TRBJ2-5	CASSLGVRETQYF
TRBV12-3/TRBV12-4	TRBJ2-2	CASSPHSGRGGGELFF
TRBV20-1	TRBJ2-1	CSAPLGGGGAGDEQFF
TRBV11-2	TRBJ1-2	CASSPDRGGNGYTF
TRBV7-2	TRBJ2-3	CASSLAPWKWTTDTQYF
TRBV11-3	TRBJ1-2	CASTPRYGNYGYTF
TRBV5-4	TRBJ2-5	CASSLPEQAQETQYF
TRBV12-3/TRBV12-4	TRBJ2-5	CASSFFGGMETQYF
TRBV18	TRBJ2-7	CASSPPAGGYEQYF
TRBV20-1	TRBJ2-1	CSALDRGQYNEQFF
TRBV28	TRBJ1-1	CASSRTLEAFF
TRBV2	TRBJ1-1	CASNRVDRNTEAFF
TRBV6-1	TRBJ1-1	CASSFLGQANTEAFF
TRBV27	TRBJ1-1	CASSEEVNTEAFF
TRBV6-5	TRBJ2-1	CASSYSNQGGGVVF
TRBV11-2	TRBJ2-5	CASSLETGKAGGPRETQYF
TRBV6-4	TRBJ1-4	CASSDSAGGGREKLFF
TRBV5-8	TRBJ2-2	CASSGGGGSLTGELFF
TRBV27	TRBJ2-2	CASGTENTGELFF
TRBV12-3/TRBV12-4	TRBJ2-5	CASSLSGGTQYF
TRBV6-1	TRBJ1-2	CASSPGLGSYGYTF
TRBV20-1	TRBJ1-5	CSALEGSNQPQHF
TRBV12-3/TRBV12-4	TRBJ2-3	CASRPGTGVYTRYF
TRBV7-6	TRBJ2-1	CASSSRTALASEQFF
TRBV10-2	TRBJ2-1	CASSWSSNEQFF
TRBV11-1	TRBJ2-5	CASSPLSGETQYF
TRBV9	TRBJ2-3	CASSVNPGSRITDTQYF
TRBV18	TRBJ1-1	CASSPQSFRENTEAFF
TRBV5-1	TRBJ2-1	CASSEGAEQFF
TRBV19	TRBJ1-5	CASRKRGASQPQHF